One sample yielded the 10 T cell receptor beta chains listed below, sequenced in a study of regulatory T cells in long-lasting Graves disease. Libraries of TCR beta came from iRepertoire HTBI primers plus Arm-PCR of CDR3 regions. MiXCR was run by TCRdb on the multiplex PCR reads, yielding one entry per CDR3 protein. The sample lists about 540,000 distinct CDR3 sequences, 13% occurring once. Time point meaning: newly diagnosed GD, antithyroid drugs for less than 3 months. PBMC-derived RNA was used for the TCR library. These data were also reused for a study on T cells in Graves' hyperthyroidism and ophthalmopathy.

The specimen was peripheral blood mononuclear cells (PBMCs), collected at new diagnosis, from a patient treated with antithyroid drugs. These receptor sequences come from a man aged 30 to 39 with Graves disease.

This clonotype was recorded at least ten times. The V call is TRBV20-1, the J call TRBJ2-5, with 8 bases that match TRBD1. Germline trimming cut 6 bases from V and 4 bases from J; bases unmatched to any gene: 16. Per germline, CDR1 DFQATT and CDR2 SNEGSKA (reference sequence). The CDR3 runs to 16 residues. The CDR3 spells CSARPPRTGIIETQYF. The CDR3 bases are TGCAGTGCGCGACCACCAAGGACAGGGATTATAGAGACCCAGTACTTC.

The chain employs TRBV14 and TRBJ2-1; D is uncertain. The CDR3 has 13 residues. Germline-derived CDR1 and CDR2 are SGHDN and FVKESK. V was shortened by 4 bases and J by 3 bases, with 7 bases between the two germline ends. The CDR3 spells CASSRAHYNEQFF. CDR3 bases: TGTGCCAGCAGCCGGGCCCACTACAATGAGCAGTTCTTC.

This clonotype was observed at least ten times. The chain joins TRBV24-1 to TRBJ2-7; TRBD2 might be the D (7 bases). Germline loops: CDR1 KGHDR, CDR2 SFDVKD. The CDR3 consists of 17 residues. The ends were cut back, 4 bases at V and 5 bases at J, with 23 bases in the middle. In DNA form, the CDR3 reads TGTGCCACCAGTGACGCTTCGGGGGAGGGGGGGTCCAACGAGCAGTACTTC. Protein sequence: CATSDASGEGGSNEQYF.

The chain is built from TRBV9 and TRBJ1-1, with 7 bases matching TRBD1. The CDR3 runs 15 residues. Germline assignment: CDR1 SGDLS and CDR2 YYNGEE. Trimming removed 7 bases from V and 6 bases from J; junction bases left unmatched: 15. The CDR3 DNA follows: TGTGCCAGCGGTCGAGGGGGCAGGGGAACGGCTGAAGCTTTCTTT. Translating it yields CASGRGGRGTAEAFF.

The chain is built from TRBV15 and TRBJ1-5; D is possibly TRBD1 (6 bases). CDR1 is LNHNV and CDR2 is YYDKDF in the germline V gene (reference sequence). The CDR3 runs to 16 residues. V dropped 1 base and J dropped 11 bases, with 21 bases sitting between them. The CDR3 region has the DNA TGTGCCACCAGCAGAGGCCCACTAGGGGGGAGGGTTTCCCAGCATTTT. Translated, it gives CATSRGPLGGRVSQHF.

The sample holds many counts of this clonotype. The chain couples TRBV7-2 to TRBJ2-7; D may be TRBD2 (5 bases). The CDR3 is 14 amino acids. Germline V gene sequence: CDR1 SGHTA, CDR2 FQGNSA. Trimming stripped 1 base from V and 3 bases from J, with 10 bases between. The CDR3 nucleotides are TGTGCCAGCAGCTTAGATTCTAGCCGCTACGAGCAGTACTTC. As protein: CASSLDSSRYEQYF.

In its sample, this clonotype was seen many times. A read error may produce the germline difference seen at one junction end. For the CDR3, the DNA is TGCGCCAGCAGCCAAGTAGGGGAACAGGGGCGGGCTGAAGCTTTCTTT. Translating gives CASSQVGEQGRAEAFF. This chain connects TRBV11-2 to TRBJ1-1; TRBD1 matches at 7 bases. The CDR3 is 16 residues long. Germline CDR1 SGHAT, CDR2 FQNNGV.

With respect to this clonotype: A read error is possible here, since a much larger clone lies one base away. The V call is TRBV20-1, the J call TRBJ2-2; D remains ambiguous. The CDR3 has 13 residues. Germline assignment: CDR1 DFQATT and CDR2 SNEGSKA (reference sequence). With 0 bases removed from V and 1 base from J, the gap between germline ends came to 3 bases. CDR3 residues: CSAREVNTGELFF. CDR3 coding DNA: TGCAGTGCTAGAGAGGTGAACACCGGGGAGCTGTTTTTT.

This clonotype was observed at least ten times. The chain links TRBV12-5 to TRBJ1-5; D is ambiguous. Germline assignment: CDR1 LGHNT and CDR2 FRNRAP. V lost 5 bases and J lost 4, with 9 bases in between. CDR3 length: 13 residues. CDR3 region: CASGLIGNQPQHF. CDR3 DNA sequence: TGTGCTAGTGGTCTGATAGGGAATCAGCCCCAGCATTTT.

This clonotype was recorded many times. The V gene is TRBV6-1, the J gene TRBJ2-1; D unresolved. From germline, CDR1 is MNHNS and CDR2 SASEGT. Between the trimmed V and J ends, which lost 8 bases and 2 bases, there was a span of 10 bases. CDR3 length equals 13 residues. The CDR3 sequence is CASSRAAYNEQFF. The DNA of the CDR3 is TGTGCCAGCTCTCGGGCGGCCTACAATGAGCAGTTCTTC.